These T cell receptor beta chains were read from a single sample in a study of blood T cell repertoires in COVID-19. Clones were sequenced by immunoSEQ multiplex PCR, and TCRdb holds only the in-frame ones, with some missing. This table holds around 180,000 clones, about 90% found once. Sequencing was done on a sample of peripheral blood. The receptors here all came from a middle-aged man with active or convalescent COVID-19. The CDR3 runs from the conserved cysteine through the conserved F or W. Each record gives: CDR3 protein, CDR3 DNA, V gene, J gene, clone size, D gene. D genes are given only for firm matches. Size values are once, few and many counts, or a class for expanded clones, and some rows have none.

CASSTGTENTEAFF	TGTGCCAGCAGTACCGGGACAGAGAACACTGAAGCTTTCTTT	TRBV6-5	TRBJ1-1	NA	TRBD1
CASSLDTQYF	TGTGCCAGCAGTCTAGATACGCAGTATTTT	TRBV12-3/TRBV12-4	TRBJ2-3	NA	NA
CASSLSGENTEAFF	TGTGCCAGCAGCTTATCGGGGGAGAACACTGAAGCTTTCTTT	TRBV7-9	TRBJ1-1	once	NA
CASGAGRNTEAFF	TGTGCCAGCGGGGCAGGCCGGAACACTGAAGCTTTCTTT	TRBV6-5	TRBJ1-1	NA	NA
CATSDFETGRGGYTF	TGTGCCACCAGTGATTTCGAGACAGGGCGAGGTGGCTACACCTTC	TRBV24-1	TRBJ1-2	NA	TRBD1
CASSQTSTLDSGNTIYF	TGCGCCAGCAGCCAAACCTCGACACTAGACTCTGGAAACACCATATATTTT	TRBV4-1	TRBJ1-3	NA	NA
CASSLGGANTEAFF	TGTGCCAGCAGCCTCGGTGGAGCGAACACTGAAGCTTTCTTT	TRBV5-8	TRBJ1-1	NA	NA
CASSDSHSNQPQHF	TGTGCCAGCAGTGATTCACATAGCAATCAGCCCCAGCATTTT	TRBV2	TRBJ1-5	many	NA
CASSQLTSGGPNTGELFF	TGCGCCAGCAGTCAATTGACTAGCGGGGGCCCGAACACCGGGGAGCTGTTTTTT	TRBV23-1	TRBJ2-2	NA	TRBD2
CASRAVLGGRSPLHF	TGTGCCAGCAGAGCTGTCTTAGGGGGCAGGTCACCCCTCCACTTT	TRBV2	TRBJ1-6	NA	TRBD1
CASSQEQGQLYGYTF	TGTGCCAGCAGCCAAGAGCAGGGACAGCTCTATGGCTACACCTTC	TRBV4-2	TRBJ1-2	few	TRBD1
CASWAGDRGNQPQHF	TGTGCCAGCTGGGCCGGGGACAGGGGTAATCAGCCCCAGCATTTT	TRBV6-5	TRBJ1-5	NA	TRBD1
CASSPRTGGYEQYF	TGCGCCAGCAGCCCAAGGACAGGGGGTTACGAGCAGTACTTC	TRBV5-1	TRBJ2-7	NA	TRBD1
CSVAGATYEQYF	TGCAGCGTTGCAGGGGCTACCTACGAGCAGTACTTC	TRBV29-1	TRBJ2-7	NA	NA
CASSPFGTGGLGNTIYF	TGCGCCAGCAGCCCCTTCGGGACAGGGGGCCTCGGAAACACCATATATTTT	TRBV5-1	TRBJ1-3	NA	TRBD1
CASSLMGGYPEAFF	TGTGCCAGCAGCTTAATGGGGGGGTACCCTGAAGCTTTCTTT	TRBV5-6	TRBJ1-1	once	NA
CASSIYPLELFF	TGTGCCAGTAGTATCTACCCGCTGGAGCTGTTTTTT	TRBV19	TRBJ2-2	few	NA
CASSRTPSNQPQHF	TGTGCCAGCAGCCGGACACCTAGCAATCAGCCCCAGCATTTT	TRBV6-5	TRBJ1-5	NA	NA
CASSLGDTPGVLTF	TGTGCCAGCAGCTTAGGGGACACCCCAGGGGTCCTGACTTTC	TRBV7-3	TRBJ2-6	NA	NA
CASSEDSGDTEAFF	TGTGCCAGCAGCGAGGACAGTGGGGACACTGAAGCTTTCTTT	TRBV7-9	TRBJ1-1	NA	NA
CASSQDVSPTFEQYF	TGCGCCAGCAGCCAAGACGTATCCCCGACTTTCGAGCAGTACTTC	TRBV4-3	TRBJ2-7	few	NA
CSVVPRAGGIGTQYF	TGCAGCGTTGTTCCCCGGGCAGGGGGTATAGGTACGCAGTATTTT	TRBV29-1	TRBJ2-3	many	TRBD1
CASSALAGGPSNTQYF	TGTGCCAGCAGCGCCCTAGCGGGGGGGCCGAGTAATACGCAGTATTTT	TRBV9	TRBJ2-3	once	TRBD2
CASSPGLEGNEQFF	TGTGCCAGCTCACCTGGACTAGAGGGGAATGAGCAGTTCTTC	TRBV18	TRBJ2-1	NA	TRBD2
CASSVGGLGGYTF	TGTGCCAGCAGCGTTGGGGGCTTGGGCGGCTACACCTTC	TRBV9	TRBJ1-2	NA	NA
CASSRTSGGADTGELFF	TGTGCCAGCAGTCGGACTAGCGGGGGGGCGGACACCGGGGAGCTGTTTTTT	TRBV6-6	TRBJ2-2	NA	TRBD2
CASSGPGGGETQYF	TGTGCCAGCAGTGGTCCGGGCGGGGGTGAGACCCAGTACTTC	TRBV2	TRBJ2-5	NA	TRBD2
CASTAAAGVLGTDTQYF	TGTGCCAGCACCGCTGCCGCAGGGGTCCTCGGCACAGATACGCAGTATTTT	TRBV7-2	TRBJ2-3	NA	NA
CASRPGQSYEQYF	TGTGCCAGCAGACCGGGACAAAGCTACGAGCAGTACTTC	TRBV28	TRBJ2-7	NA	NA
CASSASKGPNTEAFF	TGTGCCAGCAGTGCCAGTAAGGGGCCGAACACTGAAGCTTTCTTT	TRBV2	TRBJ1-1	NA	NA